This T cell receptor beta chain was identified during a study of cytomegalovirus exposure and HLA in healthy donors. Study-wide results and caveats: A later analysis reportedly identified an Asian-associated ancestry cluster as carrying fewer N-insertions than the 666-donor mean. For most TCR sequences rarity was the rule, although some public TCRs occurred in many donors.

60 Vbeta and 13 Jbeta primers were used in PCR. Methods used by the authors: A later analysis tallied roughly 77 million unique TCR beta chains, 9 million to 12 million of them shared. This table comes from immunoSEQ multiplex PCR, and its TCRdb copy is limited to in-frame clones, with some not included. The V and J calls and clone size were taken over from that table, and D and trimming were inferred from the DNA. Of 120,000 to 150,000 clones listed, about four fifths were seen once; the top ten hold 4% to 5%. Germline CDR1 is PRHDT and CDR2 is FYEKMQ (reference sequence). V was cut by 5 bases and J by 4 bases, with 14 bases left in between. The CDR3 totals 14 residues. This clone was seen a few times. Its matching antigen is unknown.

The chain combines TRBV13 with TRBJ1-2; possible D gene TRBD1, 6 bases. The sequenced sample was PBMCs. The sequence was collected from a man aged 35 to 55 in good health and CMV-seropositive. CDR3 in amino acids: CASSLQGLAYGYTF. CDR3 nucleotide sequence: TGTGCCAGCAGCCTACAGGGTCTGGCCTATGGCTACACCTTC.